Following are 14 T cell receptor beta chains from one sample sequenced in a study of T cell responses to AZD1222 COVID-19 vaccine. The method was immunoSEQ multiplex PCR; TCRdb's version includes in-frame clones alone and lacks a portion of them. Counted here are some 170,000 clones, 70% to 90% occurring once; the ten biggest clones make up 1.5% to 2%. The sample consisted of peripheral blood, taken on day 0 of AZD1222 vaccination. The receptors stem from an adult in good health.

The gene calls are TRBV7-2 and TRBJ1-2; D is unresolved. Trimming removed 5 bases from V and 1 base from J, with 11 bases in between. In germline, CDR1 is SGHTA, CDR2 FQGNSA. The CDR3 extends over 14 amino acids. For the CDR3, the DNA is TGTGCCAGCAGCGCCCAGACGGATAACTATGGCTACACCTTC. As protein: CASSAQTDNYGYTF.

The chain recombines TRBV2 with TRBJ2-2; the match to TRBD1 covers 7 bases. Germline values: CDR1 SNHLY, CDR2 FYNNEI. CDR3 length equals 15 residues. The J segment lost 5 bases and the V segment lost 6 bases, leaving 9 bases of the junction unmatched. CDR3 in amino acids: CASRAEGAQTGELFF. In DNA form, the CDR3 reads TGTGCCAGCAGAGCCGAGGGGGCGCAGACCGGGGAGCTGTTTTTT.

The J gene is TRBJ2-3, the V gene TRBV9; maybe TRBD2 (6 bases). Trimming removed 4 bases from V and 4 bases from J, with 19 bases in between. Germline-derived CDR1 and CDR2 are SGDLS and YYNGEE. The CDR3 is made up of 16 amino acids. CDR3 sequence reads: CASSPLRGLIPDTQYF. In DNA, the CDR3 is TGTGCCAGCAGCCCCCTTCGGGGGTTGATTCCAGATACGCAGTATTTT.

This chain links TRBV5-1 with TRBJ2-7; TRBD2 matches at 7 bases. The junction had 4 bases not matched to a gene; V was cut back by 0 bases and J by 4 bases. This CDR3 comprises 14 residues. CDR1 is SGHRS and CDR2 is YFSETQ in the germline V gene. CDR3 coding DNA: TGCGCCAGCAGCTTGGGAAGGGGAGGGTACGAGCAGTACTTC. This encodes CASSLGRGGYEQYF.

The chain employs TRBV10-3 and TRBJ1-1, with D tentatively TRBD1 (6 bases). The CDR3 loop spans 13 amino acids. Trimming took off 3 bases at V and 10 bases at J, with 15 bases between the two ends. Germline V lookup: CDR1 ENHRY, CDR2 SYGVKD. For the CDR3, the DNA is TGTGCCATCAGTGAATCCGGGGGCAACGGAGCTTTCTTT. This encodes CAISESGGNGAFF.

The V gene is TRBV7-2, the J gene TRBJ2-1; D is ambiguous. Trimming removed 3 bases at V and 9 bases at J, with 9 bases between. Germline CDR1 reads SGHTA; CDR2 reads FQGNSA. This CDR3 is built from 12 residues. CDR3 coding DNA: TGTGCCAGCAGCTTGTCCAGGCGTGAGCAGTTCTTC. It is translated as CASSLSRREQFF.

The chain is built from TRBV3-1 (or the pseudogene TRBV3-2) and TRBJ1-1; unclear D gene. The CDR3 sequence is 14 residues long. V was clipped by 0 bases and J by 10 bases, with 15 bases between them. CDR1 and CDR2 from the germline V gene are LGHDT and YNNKEL (reference sequence). This CDR3 is CASSQDRKNSGAFF. CDR3 bases: TGTGCCAGCAGCCAAGATCGGAAAAATTCGGGAGCTTTCTTT.

This chain joins TRBV6-5 and TRBJ2-2, with D perhaps TRBD2 (6 bases). Germline-derived CDR1 and CDR2 are MNHEY and SVGAGI. CDR3 length: 15 residues. V was trimmed by 3 bases and J by 2 bases, leaving 10 bases between them. CDR3 DNA sequence: TGTGCCAGCAGTTATTCGGCGGGAAACACCGGGGAGCTGTTTTTT. Residues: CASSYSAGNTGELFF.

V usage is TRBV7-9 and J usage is TRBJ1-2; no clear D. This CDR3 is built from 11 residues. Trimming took off 5 bases at V and 6 bases at J, with 7 bases between the two ends. CDR1 and CDR2 (germline): SEHNR, FQNEAQ (reference sequence). CDR3 in DNA: TGTGCCAGCAGCGTTCAAGATGGCTACACCTTC. As protein: CASSVQDGYTF.

The chain employs TRBV7-2 and TRBJ2-1; possibly TRBD2 for D (6 bases). The CDR3 runs 14 residues. V was cut by 4 bases and J by 1 base, with 8 bases left in between. Germline CDR1 is SGHTA and CDR2 is FQGNSA. DNA of the CDR3: TGTGCCAGCAGCTCGGGAGTATCCTACAATGAGCAGTTCTTC. Translated: CASSSGVSYNEQFF.

The V gene is TRBV20-1, the J gene TRBJ1-1, with TRBD1 as a possible D gene (5 bases). From germline, CDR1 is DFQATT and CDR2 SNEGSKA (reference sequence). Trimming shortened V by 3 bases and J by 5 bases, and 19 bases separated the two germline ends. The CDR3 length is 15 residues. CDR3 protein: CSASPGPHGVTEAFF. The CDR3 bases are TGCAGTGCTAGTCCGGGACCCCACGGGGTGACTGAAGCTTTCTTT.

The chain links TRBV19 to TRBJ1-5; TRBD1 matches 11 bases. The CDR3 contains 14 residues. The junction had 8 bases not matched to a gene; V was cut back by 9 bases and J by 7 bases. Germline lookup yields CDR1 LNHDA and CDR2 SQIVND (reference sequence). As DNA, the CDR3 is TGTGCCAGCGACTGGACAGGGGGCGGCCAGCCCCAGCATTTT. Encoded protein: CASDWTGGGQPQHF.

This chain connects TRBV15 to TRBJ1-2; D may be TRBD1 (5 bases). CDR1 is LNHNV, CDR2 YYDKDF, per germline (reference sequence). V gave up 3 bases and J gave up 6 bases, with 23 bases separating them. The CDR3 has 17 residues. The CDR3 DNA follows: TGTGCCACCAGCAGCCCCAAAGGGTTTCAGGGTTTTAATGGCTACACCTTC. The encoded protein is CATSSPKGFQGFNGYTF.

This rearrangement joins TRBV28 to TRBJ1-2; no clear D. V was trimmed by 2 bases and J by 4 bases, leaving 23 bases between them. CDR1 and CDR2 from the germline V gene are MDHEN and SYDVKM. CDR3 size: 18 residues. The CDR3 protein is CASSLKRLSHSTTYGYTF. In DNA form, the CDR3 reads TGTGCCAGCAGTTTAAAGCGACTCAGCCATTCAACAACCTATGGCTACACCTTC.